This T cell receptor beta chain was sequenced during a study of T cells after yellow fever vaccination. There are a few counts of this clonotype. The antigen remains undetermined. A process of 5'RACE template switching, which added a universal primer site and UMIs, was used to make TCR cDNA. TCRdb reanalysed the 5' RACE reads using MiXCR and keeps one entry per CDR3 protein. The profile shows 120,000 or so distinct CDR3 sequences, roughly 15% of them singletons. Whole-study findings and limits: FACS-sorted repertoires could contain abundant clonotypes contaminating from the bulk population.

The sequence was collected from a young man who received the YFV17D yellow fever vaccine. Source: CD8+ T cells sorted from PBMCs, taken 5 days after the yellow fever booster vaccination.

The CDR3 DNA is TGTGCCAGCAGCTTTGCGAGAGACTACTACGAGCAGTACTTC. Protein product: CASSFARDYYEQYF. The V and J genes are TRBV5-5 and TRBJ2-7, with D tentatively TRBD2 (5 bases). The germline CDR1 and CDR2 sequences are SGHKS and YYEKEE (reference sequence). CDR3 size: 14 residues. V shed 2 bases and J shed 3 bases, with 12 bases lying between them.